A selection of T cell receptor beta chains follows, all from one sample in a study of blood T cell repertoires in COVID-19. Data came from immunoSEQ multiplex PCR; TCRdb stores just in-frame clones and leaves some out. The sample has about 60,000 clones, over 70% seen once; the top ten hold about a tenth. Sequencing used peripheral blood. The receptors stem from a man aged 25-45 years with COVID-19, enrolled during active disease. Each CDR3 is given with its conserved first and last residue. Each record gives: V gene, J gene, D gene, clone size, CDR3 protein, CDR3 DNA. A D gene is named only where the DNA matches it firmly. Only part of the rows carry a size: once, few, many, or a class if the clone is expanded.

V gene: TRBV6-5; J gene: TRBJ1-1; D gene: TRBD1; clone size: -; CDR3 protein: CASRRDRGQGEAFF; CDR3 DNA: TGTGCCAGCAGAAGGGACAGGGGGCAAGGTGAAGCTTTCTTT
V gene: TRBV6-1; J gene: TRBJ1-5; D gene: TRBD1; clone size: -; CDR3 protein: CASSDSRGSWQPQHF; CDR3 DNA: TGTGCCAGCAGTGATAGCAGGGGGTCGTGGCAGCCCCAGCATTTT
V gene: TRBV5-4; J gene: TRBJ2-5; D gene: TRBD2; clone size: -; CDR3 protein: CAGQERDRETQYF; CDR3 DNA: TGTGCCGGGCAGGAGCGGGATCGAGAGACCCAGTACTTC
V gene: TRBV15; J gene: TRBJ2-6; D gene: TRBD1; clone size: -; CDR3 protein: CATRPHRGPSGANVLTF; CDR3 DNA: TGTGCCACCCGCCCCCACAGGGGGCCCTCTGGGGCCAACGTCCTGACTTTC
V gene: TRBV20-1; J gene: TRBJ2-1; D gene: -; clone size: -; CDR3 protein: CSASSVQAPAIDEQFF; CDR3 DNA: TGCAGTGCTAGTTCAGTCCAGGCGCCGGCCATCGATGAGCAGTTCTTC
V gene: TRBV29-1; J gene: TRBJ2-2; D gene: -; clone size: -; CDR3 protein: CSVEAGIDTGELFF; CDR3 DNA: TGCAGCGTTGAAGCAGGGATCGACACCGGGGAGCTGTTTTTT
V gene: TRBV7-8; J gene: TRBJ1-5; D gene: -; clone size: -; CDR3 protein: CASSSGLFSNQPQHF; CDR3 DNA: TGTGCCAGCAGCTCTGGACTGTTTAGCAATCAGCCCCAGCATTTT
V gene: TRBV5-6; J gene: TRBJ2-7; D gene: -; clone size: -; CDR3 protein: CASSFGASYEQYF; CDR3 DNA: TGTGCCAGCAGCTTCGGAGCGTCCTACGAGCAGTACTTC
V gene: TRBV6-1; J gene: TRBJ2-4; D gene: -; clone size: -; CDR3 protein: CASSEKGGQPLAKNIQYF; CDR3 DNA: TGTGCCAGCAGTGAAAAAGGTGGACAGCCTCTAGCCAAAAACATTCAGTACTTC
V gene: TRBV19; J gene: TRBJ1-4; D gene: -; clone size: -; CDR3 protein: CASSIGRKLFF; CDR3 DNA: TGTGCCAGTAGTATAGGGAGGAAACTGTTTTTT
V gene: TRBV7-9; J gene: TRBJ1-1; D gene: -; clone size: -; CDR3 protein: CASSLRRAGLRVTEAFF; CDR3 DNA: TGTGCCAGCAGCCTCCGTCGGGCAGGGCTAAGGGTCACTGAAGCTTTCTTT
V gene: TRBV11-2; J gene: TRBJ1-1; D gene: TRBD1; clone size: -; CDR3 protein: CASSKFPGQQNTEAFF; CDR3 DNA: TGTGCCAGCAGCAAGTTCCCGGGACAGCAGAACACTGAAGCTTTCTTT
V gene: TRBV12-5; J gene: TRBJ1-1; D gene: -; clone size: -; CDR3 protein: CASVTPKTTKAFF; CDR3 DNA: TGTGCTAGTGTCACCCCCAAGACTACTAAAGCTTTCTTT
V gene: TRBV24-1; J gene: TRBJ1-5; D gene: TRBD1; clone size: -; CDR3 protein: CATSDSRGLSQPQHF; CDR3 DNA: TGTGCCACCAGTGATTCCAGGGGGCTAAGCCAGCCCCAGCATTTT
V gene: TRBV25-1; J gene: TRBJ1-3; D gene: -; clone size: once; CDR3 protein: CASRLGHSSGNTIYF; CDR3 DNA: TGTGCCAGCAGACTCGGACACAGCTCTGGAAACACCATATATTTT
V gene: TRBV28; J gene: TRBJ2-7; D gene: -; clone size: -; CDR3 protein: CASSFLRGEQYF; CDR3 DNA: TGTGCCAGCAGTTTTCTCAGGGGCGAGCAGTACTTC
V gene: TRBV6-5; J gene: TRBJ2-2; D gene: TRBD1; clone size: once; CDR3 protein: CASSYRTGMNTGELFF; CDR3 DNA: TGTGCCAGCAGTTATCGGACAGGGATGAACACCGGGGAGCTGTTTTTT
V gene: TRBV6-5; J gene: TRBJ1-2; D gene: -; clone size: -; CDR3 protein: CASSTRYGYTF; CDR3 DNA: TGTGCCAGCAGTACACGTTATGGCTACACCTTC
V gene: TRBV4-1; J gene: TRBJ1-1; D gene: -; clone size: -; CDR3 protein: CASSNHRLGTEAFF; CDR3 DNA: TGCGCCAGCAGCAACCACAGGCTGGGGACTGAAGCTTTCTTT
V gene: TRBV5-1; J gene: TRBJ2-1; D gene: -; clone size: -; CDR3 protein: CASSSGWSGTEQFF; CDR3 DNA: TGCGCCAGCAGTTCGGGATGGAGTGGAACTGAGCAGTTCTTC
V gene: TRBV19; J gene: TRBJ1-3; D gene: -; clone size: -; CDR3 protein: CASSTGVLSGNTIYF; CDR3 DNA: TGTGCCAGTAGTACGGGGGTCCTCTCTGGAAACACCATATATTTT
V gene: TRBV28; J gene: TRBJ1-5; D gene: -; clone size: -; CDR3 protein: CASSLRGYQPQHF; CDR3 DNA: TGTGCCAGCAGTTTACGGGGGTATCAGCCCCAGCATTTT
V gene: TRBV5-5; J gene: TRBJ2-1; D gene: -; clone size: -; CDR3 protein: CASSFLESRSSYNEQFF; CDR3 DNA: TGTGCCAGCAGCTTCCTCGAGTCGAGGAGCTCCTACAATGAGCAGTTCTTC
V gene: TRBV6-4; J gene: TRBJ2-3; D gene: -; clone size: few; CDR3 protein: CASSDSIDRGTDTQYF; CDR3 DNA: TGTGCCAGCAGTGACTCGATAGATAGAGGTACAGATACGCAGTATTTT
V gene: TRBV5-4; J gene: TRBJ1-2; D gene: -; clone size: -; CDR3 protein: CASSPRRGPTNGGYTF; CDR3 DNA: TGTGCCAGCAGCCCACGCAGGGGCCCTACCAATGGCGGCTACACCTTC
V gene: TRBV28; J gene: TRBJ2-1; D gene: -; clone size: -; CDR3 protein: CASSFRTNNYNEQFF; CDR3 DNA: TGTGCCAGCAGTTTCAGGACAAACAACTACAATGAGCAGTTCTTC
V gene: TRBV7-2; J gene: TRBJ2-5; D gene: -; clone size: -; CDR3 protein: CASSLFPQETQYF; CDR3 DNA: TGTGCCAGCAGCTTATTTCCTCAAGAGACCCAGTACTTC
V gene: TRBV6-1; J gene: TRBJ1-1; D gene: TRBD1; clone size: once; CDR3 protein: CASSERTGVNTEAFF; CDR3 DNA: TGTGCCAGCAGTGAAAGGACAGGGGTGAACACTGAAGCTTTCTTT
V gene: TRBV6-1; J gene: TRBJ2-1; D gene: TRBD2; clone size: once; CDR3 protein: CASSDLAGQYNEQFF; CDR3 DNA: TGTGCCAGCAGTGATTTAGCGGGCCAGTACAATGAGCAGTTCTTC
V gene: TRBV4-3; J gene: TRBJ2-1; D gene: TRBD1; clone size: -; CDR3 protein: CASSHRQGDEQFF; CDR3 DNA: TGCGCCAGCAGCCACCGACAGGGTGATGAGCAGTTCTTC
V gene: TRBV10-2; J gene: TRBJ1-6; D gene: -; clone size: -; CDR3 protein: CASSESGADSPLHF; CDR3 DNA: TGCGCCAGCAGTGAGTCTGGGGCAGATTCACCCCTCCACTTT
V gene: TRBV28; J gene: TRBJ1-2; D gene: -; clone size: few; CDR3 protein: CASSFEGTHNYGYTF; CDR3 DNA: TGTGCCAGCAGTTTTGAAGGGACTCATAACTATGGCTACACCTTC
V gene: TRBV6-6; J gene: TRBJ1-3; D gene: -; clone size: once; CDR3 protein: CASSINTPGNTIYF; CDR3 DNA: TGTGCCAGCTCCATAAATACACCCGGAAACACCATATATTTT
V gene: TRBV11-2; J gene: TRBJ2-1; D gene: -; clone size: -; CDR3 protein: CASSLAGNTREQFF; CDR3 DNA: TGTGCCAGCAGCTTGGCGGGGAATACCCGAGAGCAGTTCTTC
V gene: TRBV9; J gene: TRBJ1-1; D gene: -; clone size: -; CDR3 protein: CASSASRTITGSSNTEAFF; CDR3 DNA: TGTGCCAGCAGCGCCAGCCGAACTATAACTGGGTCGTCGAACACTGAAGCTTTCTTT
V gene: TRBV3-1/TRBV3-2; J gene: TRBJ1-4; D gene: TRBD1; clone size: -; CDR3 protein: CASRPRQGIGEKLFF; CDR3 DNA: TGTGCCAGCAGACCCCGACAGGGAATAGGAGAAAAACTGTTTTTT
V gene: TRBV19; J gene: TRBJ2-3; D gene: TRBD2; clone size: -; CDR3 protein: CASSIEPGTASGSHTDTQYF; CDR3 DNA: TGTGCCAGTAGTATAGAACCAGGGACGGCTAGCGGGTCACACACAGATACGCAGTATTTT
V gene: TRBV29-1; J gene: TRBJ1-2; D gene: TRBD1; clone size: once; CDR3 protein: CSVEPQGQGTYGYTF; CDR3 DNA: TGCAGCGTTGAGCCCCAGGGACAGGGGACCTATGGCTACACCTTC
V gene: TRBV5-4; J gene: TRBJ2-7; D gene: -; clone size: -; CDR3 protein: CASSSLGVGMMQYF; CDR3 DNA: TGTGCCAGCAGCTCGCTGGGTGTGGGCATGATGCAGTACTTC
V gene: TRBV28; J gene: TRBJ2-6; D gene: -; clone size: -; CDR3 protein: CASTFSGANVLTF; CDR3 DNA: TGTGCCAGCACCTTCTCTGGGGCCAACGTCCTGACTTTC
V gene: TRBV29-1; J gene: TRBJ1-1; D gene: -; clone size: -; CDR3 protein: CSVVQGNTEAFF; CDR3 DNA: TGCAGCGTTGTACAGGGGAACACTGAAGCTTTCTTT
V gene: TRBV27; J gene: TRBJ2-2; D gene: -; clone size: -; CDR3 protein: CASSFRGFVGELFF; CDR3 DNA: TGTGCCAGCAGTTTTAGAGGGTTTGTCGGGGAGCTGTTTTTT
V gene: TRBV6-6; J gene: TRBJ1-2; D gene: TRBD1; clone size: -; CDR3 protein: CASSYEGTGFGYTF; CDR3 DNA: TGTGCCAGCAGTTACGAGGGGACAGGGTTTGGCTACACCTTC
V gene: TRBV18; J gene: TRBJ1-1; D gene: -; clone size: -; CDR3 protein: CASSPPQGTEAFF; CDR3 DNA: TGTGCCAGCTCACCACCCCAGGGCACTGAAGCTTTCTTT
V gene: TRBV5-1; J gene: TRBJ1-1; D gene: TRBD1; clone size: -; CDR3 protein: CASSTGQGGSTEAFF; CDR3 DNA: TGCGCCAGCAGCACGGGACAGGGTGGTTCCACTGAAGCTTTCTTT
V gene: TRBV30; J gene: TRBJ2-3; D gene: TRBD2; clone size: -; CDR3 protein: CAWSGPGGDPDTQYF; CDR3 DNA: TGTGCCTGGAGTGGGCCCGGGGGGGATCCAGATACGCAGTATTTT
V gene: TRBV2; J gene: TRBJ1-1; D gene: -; clone size: -; CDR3 protein: CASKKGENTEAFF; CDR3 DNA: TGTGCCAGCAAGAAGGGGGAGAACACTGAAGCTTTCTTT
V gene: TRBV2; J gene: TRBJ1-5; D gene: -; clone size: -; CDR3 protein: CASSPDSFNQPQHF; CDR3 DNA: TGTGCCAGCAGTCCGGACAGCTTTAATCAGCCCCAGCATTTT
V gene: TRBV6-1; J gene: TRBJ1-1; D gene: -; clone size: -; CDR3 protein: CASSEYWQNTEAFF; CDR3 DNA: TGTGCCAGCAGTGAATATTGGCAGAACACTGAAGCTTTCTTT
V gene: TRBV4-2; J gene: TRBJ2-1; D gene: -; clone size: medium-sized; CDR3 protein: CASSQDLASSSYNEQFF; CDR3 DNA: TGTGCCAGCAGCCAAGACCTAGCGTCGAGCTCCTACAATGAGCAGTTCTTC
V gene: TRBV6-5; J gene: TRBJ2-2; D gene: TRBD2; clone size: -; CDR3 protein: CASSYGAGGSGGELFF; CDR3 DNA: TGTGCCAGCAGTTACGGAGCGGGGGGTTCGGGCGGGGAGCTGTTTTTT